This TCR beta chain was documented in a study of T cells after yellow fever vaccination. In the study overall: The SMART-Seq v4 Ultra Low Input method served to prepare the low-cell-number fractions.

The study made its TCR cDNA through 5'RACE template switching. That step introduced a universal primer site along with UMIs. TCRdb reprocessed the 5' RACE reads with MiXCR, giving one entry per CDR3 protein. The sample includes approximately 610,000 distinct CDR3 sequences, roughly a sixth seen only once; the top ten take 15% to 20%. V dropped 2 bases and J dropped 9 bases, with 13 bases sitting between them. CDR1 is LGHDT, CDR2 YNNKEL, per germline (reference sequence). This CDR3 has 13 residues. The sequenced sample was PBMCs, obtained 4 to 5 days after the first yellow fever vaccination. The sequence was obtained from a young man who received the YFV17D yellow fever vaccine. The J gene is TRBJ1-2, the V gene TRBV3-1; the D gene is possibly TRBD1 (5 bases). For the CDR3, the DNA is TGTGCCAGCAGCCAACCTATGGGGGAGAGCTACACCTTC. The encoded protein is CASSQPMGESYTF.